One sample yielded the 28 T cell receptor beta chains listed below, sequenced in a study of cytomegalovirus exposure and HLA in healthy donors. PCR was performed using 60 Vbeta and 13 Jbeta primers. Profiling relied on immunoSEQ multiplex PCR, and the TCRdb table lists in-frame clones only, not all of them. The data contain roughly 150,000 clones, approximately 79% of them singletons. Material for sequencing was PBMCs. These receptors were collected from a female donor in good health and CMV-seronegative.

The chain combines TRBV9 with TRBJ1-5; no clear D gene. The CDR3 has 14 amino acids. The germline V gene has CDR1 SGDLS and CDR2 YYNGEE. The V gene lost 0 bases and the J gene lost 0 bases, with 4 bases spanning the gap. The CDR3 DNA sequence: TGTGCCAGCAGCGTAGGTTATAGCAATCAGCCCCAGCATTTT. The encoded protein is CASSVGYSNQPQHF.

This chain connects TRBV27 to TRBJ2-1; TRBD2 is a possible D gene (5 bases). Germline V CDR1 and CDR2: MNHEY, SMNVEV (reference sequence). This CDR3 contains 14 residues. The V and J ends lost 5 bases and 1 base respectively, with 9 bases between them. The CDR3 loop reads CASSPGLSYNEQFF. The CDR3 region has the DNA TGTGCCAGCAGTCCCGGACTGTCCTACAATGAGCAGTTCTTC.

The chain couples TRBV29-1 to TRBJ2-1; 12 bases are a match to TRBD2. The CDR3 is 14 residues long. V lost 5 bases, J lost 8 bases, and 7 bases stayed unmatched. CDR1 is SQVTM and CDR2 is ANQGSEA in the germline V gene. CDR3 bases: TGCAGCGTTCGCACTAGCGGGAGGAAGCATGAGCAGTTCTTC. Its translation: CSVRTSGRKHEQFF.

The J gene is TRBJ2-7, the V gene TRBV27, with a possible D match to TRBD2 (5 bases). Trimming took off 6 bases at V and 3 bases at J, with 15 bases between the two ends. Germline CDR1 MNHEY, CDR2 SMNVEV (reference sequence). The CDR3 consists of 14 residues. For the CDR3, the DNA is TGTGCCAGCAGCTCCGCTCTAGCCGACTACGAGCAGTACTTC. Translating gives CASSSALADYEQYF.

A word on this clone: Other nucleotide sequences in the sample specify the same CDR3. The rearrangement links TRBV2 to TRBJ2-1, with TRBD2 matching over 16 bases. This CDR3 is 14 amino acids long. The germline CDR1 and CDR2 sequences are SNHLY and FYNNEI. V dropped 6 bases and J dropped 7; count of bases not matched to a gene: 0. The CDR3 region has the DNA TGTGCCAGCAGGGGACTAGCGGGAGGGAATGAGCAGTTCTTC. It yields the protein CASRGLAGGNEQFF.

This clone was found a few times. V and J are TRBV28 and TRBJ1-2; 9 bases are shared with TRBD1. This CDR3 has 13 amino acids. V lost 6 bases and J lost 7; bases outside the gene matches: 6. Per germline, CDR1 MDHEN and CDR2 SYDVKM. The CDR3 DNA reads TGTGCCAGCAGCCGAACAGGGGGCTCTGGCTACACCTTC. This codes for CASSRTGGSGYTF.

The J gene is TRBJ1-2, the V gene TRBV19; D is ambiguous. CDR3 size: 14 residues. Germline CDR1 is LNHDA and CDR2 is SQIVND (reference sequence). Deletions cut 1 base from V and 2 bases from J, with 8 bases between. In DNA form, the CDR3 reads TGTGCCAGTAGTATAGGAGTCGAGAACTATGGCTACACCTTC. It codes for CASSIGVENYGYTF.

This clone appeared a few times. V is TRBV18 and J is TRBJ2-7; TRBD1 matches at 7 bases. This CDR3 spans 13 amino acids. CDR1 KGHSH and CDR2 LQKENI come from the germline V gene. The trim removed 7 bases at V and 1 base at J, leaving 4 bases unmatched. CDR3 coding DNA: TGTGCCAGCTACATGGACAGGTCCTACGAGCAGTACTTC. It encodes CASYMDRSYEQYF.

The table lists this clone with a few counts. This chain joins TRBV5-4 and TRBJ1-1; tentatively, D is TRBD1 (5 bases). V lost 0 bases and J lost 2, with 11 bases in between. Germline V gene lookup returns CDR1 SGHNT and CDR2 YYREEE (reference sequence). CDR3 length equals 15 residues. This chain's CDR3 is CASSLAAGVNTEAFF. The CDR3 DNA reads TGTGCCAGCAGCTTGGCAGCGGGGGTTAACACTGAAGCTTTCTTT. The complete variable domain, with remaining parts taken from reference TRBV5-4 and TRBJ1-1, reads ETGVTQSPTHLIKTRGQQVTLRCSSQSGHNTVSWYQQALGQGPQFIFQYYREEENGRGNFPPRFSGLQFPNYSSELNVNALELDDSALYLCASSLAAGVNTEAFFGQGTRLTVV.

V gene TRBV6-5 combines with J gene TRBJ2-7; D remains ambiguous. The germline V and J ends were trimmed by 4 bases and 0 bases, with 4 bases remaining between them. Germline loops: CDR1 MNHEY, CDR2 SVGAGI. This CDR3 has 12 residues. CDR3 loop: CASSSSSYEQYF. CDR3 nucleotide sequence: TGTGCCAGCAGTTCGAGCTCCTACGAGCAGTACTTC.

The V call is TRBV7-9, the J call TRBJ1-1, with a tentative D call TRBD1 (5 bases). CDR1 is SEHNR and CDR2 is FQNEAQ in the germline V gene (reference sequence). The CDR3 extends over 15 amino acids. Trimming pared 5 bases from V and 0 bases from J, leaving 13 bases between. The CDR3 loop reads CASSRDRGMNTEAFF. In DNA, the CDR3 is TGTGCCAGCAGCCGCGATCGGGGGATGAACACTGAAGCTTTCTTT.

This clone was counted only a few times. The chain combines TRBV6-1 with TRBJ1-5; D remains ambiguous. CDR3 length: 16 amino acids. With 4 bases removed from V and 4 bases from J, the gap between germline ends came to 17 bases. CDR1 and CDR2 from the germline V gene are MNHNS and SASEGT. CDR3 amino acids: CASSGKSARQNQPQHF. For the CDR3, the DNA is TGTGCCAGCAGTGGAAAGAGTGCCAGACAAAATCAGCCCCAGCATTTT.

This chain uses TRBV5-1 with TRBJ2-3; TRBD1 matches at 7 bases. V lost 2 bases, J lost 5 bases, and 8 bases stayed unmatched. Looked up from germline, CDR1 is SGHRS and CDR2 is YFSETQ. The CDR3 length is 15 residues. This chain's CDR3 is CASSFSGGLGDTQYF. The DNA for the CDR3 is TGCGCCAGCAGCTTTTCAGGGGGATTAGGAGATACGCAGTATTTT.

The chain combines TRBV19 with TRBJ2-1, with a weak D call TRBD2 (5 bases). Between the trimmed V and J ends, which lost 2 bases and 6 bases, there was a span of 17 bases. From germline, CDR1 is LNHDA and CDR2 SQIVND (reference sequence). The length of the CDR3 is 16 residues. The CDR3 region has the DNA TGTGCCAGTAGTATATCTAGCTCAATGAGTACCAATGAGCAGTTCTTC. Translating gives CASSISSSMSTNEQFF.

In DNA form, the CDR3 reads TGTGCCAGCAGCTTAGGAGTGGTGGGGGGGCACGAGCAGTACTTC. It is translated as CASSLGVVGGHEQYF. The chain uses TRBV11-2 and TRBJ2-7; D perhaps matches TRBD2 (7 bases). CDR1 SGHAT and CDR2 FQNNGV come from the germline V gene. This CDR3 comprises 15 residues. Trimming removed 1 base from V and 5 bases from J, with 15 bases in between.

This clone was counted between two and nine times. This rearrangement joins TRBV28 to TRBJ1-5; D ambiguous. Trimming removed 8 bases at V and 3 bases at J, with 11 bases between. The germline V gene encodes CDR1 MDHEN and CDR2 SYDVKM. This CDR3 contains 13 residues. The CDR3: CASREQFNQPQHF. The CDR3 nucleotides read TGTGCCAGCCGAGAACAGTTCAATCAGCCCCAGCATTTT.

This chain joins TRBV6-1 and TRBJ1-5; D uncertain. The V gene's germline CDR1 is MNHNS and CDR2 SASEGT. V lost 1 base and J lost 3, with 7 bases in between. The CDR3 has 14 residues. The CDR3 loop is CASSEGSFNQPQHF. CDR3 coding DNA: TGTGCCAGCAGTGAAGGGAGTTTCAATCAGCCCCAGCATTTT.

This chain connects TRBV28 to TRBJ1-2, with 7 positions matching TRBD1. Germline V gene lookup returns CDR1 MDHEN and CDR2 SYDVKM. The CDR3 has 14 residues. V lost 6 bases, J lost 0 bases, and 4 bases stayed unmatched. This CDR3 is CASRGTETNYGYTF. In DNA form, the CDR3 reads TGTGCCAGCAGGGGGACAGAAACTAACTATGGCTACACCTTC.

V gene TRBV30 combines with J gene TRBJ2-1; D perhaps matches TRBD1 (6 bases). V lost 2 bases and J lost 4, with 12 bases in between. Per germline, CDR1 GTSNPN and CDR2 SVGIG (reference sequence). CDR3 size: 14 residues. CDR3 protein: CAWSWGLDYNEQFF. CDR3 nucleotide sequence: TGTGCCTGGAGTTGGGGGCTTGATTACAATGAGCAGTTCTTC.

The V call is TRBV19, the J call TRBJ2-2; tentative D call: TRBD2 (6 bases). Trimming took 7 bases from V and 1 from J, leaving 13 bases between them. CDR1 and CDR2 (germline): LNHDA, SQIVND (reference sequence). The CDR3 has 15 amino acids. The CDR3 nucleotides are TGTGCCAGTACCCCGGGGGACCGGAACACCGGGGAGCTGTTTTTT. Amino acid sequence: CASTPGDRNTGELFF.

The V call is TRBV29-1, the J call TRBJ1-2; D not resolved. V shed 2 bases and J shed 0 bases, with 10 bases lying between them. From germline, CDR1 is SQVTM and CDR2 ANQGSEA. CDR3 length: 14 residues. This CDR3 is CSVERRTTNYGYTF. The CDR3 DNA is TGCAGCGTTGAAAGGAGGACTACTAACTATGGCTACACCTTC. Full variable domain (remainder filled in from reference TRBV29-1 and TRBJ1-2): SAVISQKPSRDICQRGTSLTIQCQVDSQVTMMFWYRQQPGQSLTLIATANQGSEATYESGFVIDKFPISRPNLTFSTLTVSNMSPEDSSIYLCSVERRTTNYGYTFGSGTRLTVV.

The chain links TRBV5-1 to TRBJ1-1; D is possibly TRBD1 (5 bases). The V end was cut by 2 bases, the J end by 5 bases, with 13 bases between. Looked up from germline, CDR1 is SGHRS and CDR2 is YFSETQ. The CDR3 loop spans 14 amino acids. CDR3 amino acids: CASSLEGAGTEAFF. DNA for the CDR3: TGCGCCAGCAGCTTAGAAGGGGCCGGTACTGAAGCTTTCTTT.

This clone turned up a few times. This sequence joins TRBV6-4 and TRBJ1-1; no reliable D call. This CDR3 region has 13 residues. Per germline, CDR1 MRHNA and CDR2 SNTAGT. Trimming left V 0 bases short and J 3 bases short, with 5 bases between. CDR3 residues: CASSDSRYTEAFF. The CDR3 DNA follows: TGTGCCAGCAGTGACTCTCGTTACACTGAAGCTTTCTTT.

This chain connects TRBV28 to TRBJ2-7, with 11 bases that match TRBD2. The germline V gene has CDR1 MDHEN and CDR2 SYDVKM. The CDR3 totals 15 residues. The junction had 12 bases not matched to a gene; V was cut back by 7 bases and J by 7 bases. The CDR3 region is CASILAGGSRGEQYF. In DNA form, the CDR3 reads TGTGCCAGCATCTTAGCGGGAGGGTCCCGTGGGGAGCAGTACTTC.

V and J are TRBV11-3 and TRBJ2-2; D not certain. Deletions cut 5 bases from V and 1 base from J, with 11 bases between. Germline V gene sequence: CDR1 SGHNT, CDR2 YENEEA. The CDR3 spans 15 residues. CDR3 DNA sequence: TGTGCCAGCAGCCCAGGCCACGGGAACACCGGGGAGCTGTTTTTT. It translates to CASSPGHGNTGELFF.

The J gene is TRBJ2-1, the V gene TRBV6-6, with 11 bases fitting TRBD2. The CDR3 covers 16 residues. Looked up from germline, CDR1 is MNHNY and CDR2 is SVGAGI (reference sequence). V lost 7 bases, J lost 4 bases, and 9 bases stayed unmatched. The CDR3 DNA is TGTGCCAGCACCAGCCTGGGACTAGCGGAGTACAATGAGCAGTTCTTC. Protein sequence: CASTSLGLAEYNEQFF.

The chain employs TRBV29-1 and TRBJ2-5, with 7 bases fitting TRBD2. Germline V gives CDR1 SQVTM, CDR2 ANQGSEA. V shed 5 bases and J 5 bases; nucleotides not matched to a gene: 2. The CDR3 has 11 residues. The CDR3 is CSVKLAETQYF. The CDR3 nucleotides are TGCAGCGTTAAACTAGCGGAGACCCAGTACTTC.

The chain joins TRBV27 to TRBJ1-4, with no clear D. Germline loops: CDR1 MNHEY, CDR2 SMNVEV (reference sequence). The CDR3 consists of 14 residues. V was trimmed by 5 bases and J by 0 bases, leaving 7 bases between them. CDR3 amino acids: CASSRVATNEKLFF. The CDR3 nucleotides are TGTGCCAGCAGTCGGGTGGCAACTAATGAAAAACTGTTTTTT.